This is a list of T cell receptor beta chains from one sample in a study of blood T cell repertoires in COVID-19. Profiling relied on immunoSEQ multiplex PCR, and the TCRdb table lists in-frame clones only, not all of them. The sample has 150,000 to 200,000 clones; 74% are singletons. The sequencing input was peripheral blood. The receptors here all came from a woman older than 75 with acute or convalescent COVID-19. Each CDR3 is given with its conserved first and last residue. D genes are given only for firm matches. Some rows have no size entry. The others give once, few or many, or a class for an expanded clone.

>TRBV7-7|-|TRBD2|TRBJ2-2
CASSPQGAGAGELFF
TGTGCCAGCAGCCCCCAAGGGGCGGGGGCCGGGGAGCTGTTTTTT
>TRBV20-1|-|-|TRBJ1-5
CSASKRRTEPQHF
TGCAGTGCTAGTAAACGGCGGACAGAGCCCCAGCATTTT
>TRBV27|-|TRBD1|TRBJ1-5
CASSSDRVAQPQHF
TGTGCCAGCAGTTCCGACAGGGTCGCTCAGCCCCAGCATTTT
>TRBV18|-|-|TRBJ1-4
CASSPTDIGEKLFF
TGTGCCAGCTCTCCTACAGACATCGGCGAAAAACTGTTTTTT
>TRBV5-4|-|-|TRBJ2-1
CASSWVDRRGGQFF
TGTGCCAGCAGCTGGGTGGACCGACGCGGAGGGCAGTTCTTC
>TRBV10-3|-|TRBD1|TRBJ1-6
CAIRGQAGSPLHF
TGTGCCATCAGGGGACAGGCTGGGTCACCCCTCCACTTT
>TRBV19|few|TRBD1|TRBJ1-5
CASRGTGGFSNQPQHF
TGTGCCAGTAGGGGGACAGGGGGTTTTAGCAATCAGCCCCAGCATTTT
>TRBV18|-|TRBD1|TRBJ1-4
CASSLGQSLATNEKLFF
TGTGCCAGCTCACTGGGACAGAGCCTTGCAACTAATGAAAAACTGTTTTTT
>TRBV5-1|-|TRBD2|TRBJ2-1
CASSPYQKGLADSYNEQFF
TGCGCCAGCAGCCCATACCAGAAAGGACTAGCGGACTCCTACAATGAGCAGTTCTTC
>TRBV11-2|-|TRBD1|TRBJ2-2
CASSRQGAGELFF
TGTGCCAGCAGCCGACAGGGGGCCGGGGAGCTGTTTTTT
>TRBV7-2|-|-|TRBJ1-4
CASSPRSGANEKLFF
TGTGCCAGCAGCCCCAGGTCAGGGGCTAATGAAAAACTGTTTTTT
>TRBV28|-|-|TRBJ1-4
CASGFQRSLGEKLFF
TGTGCCAGCGGCTTCCAGAGGAGTTTAGGTGAAAAACTGTTTTTT
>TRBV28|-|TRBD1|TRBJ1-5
CASSSDRGRINQPQHF
TGTGCCAGCAGTTCCGACAGGGGGCGGATCAATCAGCCCCAGCATTTT
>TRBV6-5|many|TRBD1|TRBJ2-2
CASRDRGTGELFF
TGTGCCAGCAGGGACAGGGGAACCGGGGAGCTGTTTTTT
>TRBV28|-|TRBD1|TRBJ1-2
CASSLPGTEYGYTF
TGTGCCAGCAGTTTACCCGGGACAGAGTATGGCTACACCTTC
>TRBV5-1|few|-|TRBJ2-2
CASSSTGGTNTGELFF
TGCGCCAGCAGCTCGACAGGTGGAACGAACACCGGGGAGCTGTTTTTT
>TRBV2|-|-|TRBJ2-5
CASSVGGTQETQYF
TGTGCCAGCAGTGTGGGGGGAACCCAAGAGACCCAGTACTTC
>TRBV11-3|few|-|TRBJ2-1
CASSLGTFGNEQFF
TGTGCCAGCAGCTTAGGGACTTTTGGGAATGAGCAGTTCTTC
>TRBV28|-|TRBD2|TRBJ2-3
CASSPGLAGGSDTQYF
TGTGCCAGCAGTCCCGGACTAGCGGGAGGATCCGATACGCAGTATTTT
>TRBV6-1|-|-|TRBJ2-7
CASSEDPRGVSEQYF
TGTGCCAGCAGTGAAGATCCCAGGGGGGTGAGCGAGCAGTACTTC
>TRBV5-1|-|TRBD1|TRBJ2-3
CASTINRGLADTQYF
TGCGCCAGCACCATTAACAGGGGGCTTGCAGATACGCAGTATTTT
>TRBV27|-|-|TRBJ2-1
CATQLWGGKSYNEQFF
TGTGCCACCCAATTGTGGGGCGGGAAAAGTTACAATGAGCAGTTCTTC
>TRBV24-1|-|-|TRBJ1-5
CATSDLTTGFNQPQHF
TGTGCCACCAGTGATTTAACAACAGGGTTTAATCAGCCCCAGCATTTT
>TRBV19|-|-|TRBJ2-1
CASSIRGEQFF
TGTGCCAGTAGTATAAGGGGTGAGCAGTTCTTC
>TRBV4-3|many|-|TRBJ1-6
CASSQDRTDVSYNSPLHF
TGCGCCAGCAGCCAAGATAGGACAGACGTCTCCTATAATTCACCCCTCCACTTT
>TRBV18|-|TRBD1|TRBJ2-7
CASSPLLKGQGDEQYF
TGTGCCAGCTCACCCCTCCTTAAGGGACAGGGTGACGAGCAGTACTTC
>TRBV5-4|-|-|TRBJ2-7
CASRLGGGQASYEQYF
TGTGCCAGCAGGTTGGGGGGGGGACAGGCCTCCTACGAGCAGTACTTC
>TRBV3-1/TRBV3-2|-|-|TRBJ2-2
CASSQISGELFF
TGTGCCAGCAGCCAAATCAGCGGGGAGCTGTTTTTT
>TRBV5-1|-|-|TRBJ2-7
CASGGGQGGDEQYF
TGCGCCAGCGGCGGGGGCCAGGGAGGAGACGAGCAGTACTTC
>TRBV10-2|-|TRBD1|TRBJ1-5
CASGGQGKGQPQHF
TGCGCCAGCGGGGGACAGGGGAAGGGCCAGCCCCAGCATTTT
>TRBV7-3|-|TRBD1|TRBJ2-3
CASSPGGFTDTQYF
TGTGCCAGCAGCCCAGGGGGATTCACAGATACGCAGTATTTT
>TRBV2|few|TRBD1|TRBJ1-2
CASRGDSSNYGYTF
TGTGCCAGCAGGGGGGACAGTTCTAACTATGGCTACACCTTC
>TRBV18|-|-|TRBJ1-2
CASSPGEGYTF
TGTGCCAGCTCACCGGGAGAAGGCTACACCTTC
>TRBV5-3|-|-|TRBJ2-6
CARSLGGSSGANVLTF
TGTGCCAGAAGCTTGGGAGGCAGCTCTGGGGCCAACGTCCTGACTTTC
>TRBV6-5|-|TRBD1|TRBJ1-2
CASRPDQGDYGYTF
TGTGCCAGCCGCCCCGACCAGGGGGACTATGGCTACACCTTC
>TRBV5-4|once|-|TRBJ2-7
CASSAGQRTHEQYF
TGTGCCAGCAGCGCGGGACAGAGGACCCACGAGCAGTACTTC
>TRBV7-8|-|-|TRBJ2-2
CASRYRDGNTGELFF
TGTGCCAGCAGATACAGGGACGGGAACACCGGGGAGCTGTTTTTT
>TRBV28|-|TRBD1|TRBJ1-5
CASSLSGQGYNQPQHF
TGTGCCAGCAGTTTATCGGGACAGGGCTACAATCAGCCCCAGCATTTT
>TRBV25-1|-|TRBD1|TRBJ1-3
CASSEWTGGSGNTIYF
TGTGCCAGCAGTGAATGGACAGGGGGCTCTGGAAACACCATATATTTT
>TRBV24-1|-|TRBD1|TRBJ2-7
CATRQGALYEQYF
TGTGCCACTAGACAGGGGGCCCTCTACGAGCAGTACTTC
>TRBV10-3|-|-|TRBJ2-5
CAISDVQGRETQYF
TGTGCCATCAGTGACGTACAGGGACGCGAGACCCAGTACTTC
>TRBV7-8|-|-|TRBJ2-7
CASSLFPRGSVGEQYF
TGTGCCAGCAGCTTATTCCCTCGGGGGTCCGTGGGGGAGCAGTACTTC
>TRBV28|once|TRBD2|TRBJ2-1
CASSTSGGSSYNEQFF
TGTGCCAGCAGTACTAGCGGGGGTAGCTCCTACAATGAGCAGTTCTTC
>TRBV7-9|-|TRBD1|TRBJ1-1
CASSWDRVPTEAFF
TGTGCCAGCAGCTGGGACAGGGTGCCCACTGAAGCTTTCTTT
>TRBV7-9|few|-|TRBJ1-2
CASGTQGRGYGYTF
TGTGCCAGCGGAACCCAGGGGAGGGGATATGGCTACACCTTC
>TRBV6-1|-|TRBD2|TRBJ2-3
CASSAGVAGVPDTQYF
TGTGCCAGCAGTGCGGGAGTAGCGGGAGTCCCAGATACGCAGTATTTT